The 2 T cell receptor beta chains given below trace back to one sample, sequenced in a study of blood T cell repertoires in COVID-19. Generated by immunoSEQ multiplex PCR, the TCRdb table keeps only in-frame clones and is missing some. Of about 80,000 clones in the sample, 60% to 85% were seen once. The specimen sequenced was peripheral blood. These receptors all come from a human donor in a cohort sampled during active COVID-19.

The rearrangement links TRBV6-5 to TRBJ2-7, with D possibly matching TRBD1 (6 bases). The germline gives CDR1 MNHEY, CDR2 SVGAGI. This CDR3 region has 14 residues. V lost 0 bases, J lost 5 bases, and 11 bases lay in between. CDR3 in amino acids: CASSYSISGDEQYF. CDR3 bases: TGTGCCAGCAGTTACTCGATATCAGGGGACGAGCAGTACTTC.

V is TRBV5-5 and J is TRBJ2-1; TRBD1 aligns across 7 bases. The CDR3 runs 15 residues. CDR1 SGHKS and CDR2 YYEKEE come from the germline V gene (reference sequence). Trimming at V came to 2 bases and at J to 10 bases, leaving 12 bases not matched to a gene. The CDR3, as DNA: TGTGCCAGCAGCTTTATCACAGGGGCTATGAGGGAGCAGTTCTTC. Translation gives CASSFITGAMREQFF.